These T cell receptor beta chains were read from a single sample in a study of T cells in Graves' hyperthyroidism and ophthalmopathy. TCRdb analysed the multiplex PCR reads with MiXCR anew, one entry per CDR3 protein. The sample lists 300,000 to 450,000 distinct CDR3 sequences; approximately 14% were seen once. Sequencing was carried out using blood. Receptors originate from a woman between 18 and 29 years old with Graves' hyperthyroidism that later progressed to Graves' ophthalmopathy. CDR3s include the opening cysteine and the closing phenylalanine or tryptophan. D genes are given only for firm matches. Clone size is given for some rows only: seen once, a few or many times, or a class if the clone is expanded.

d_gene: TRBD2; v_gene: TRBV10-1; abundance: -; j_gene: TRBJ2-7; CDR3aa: CASTEGLGAYEQYF; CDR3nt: TGCGCCAGCACCGAGGGACTAGGGGCCTACGAGCAGTACTTC
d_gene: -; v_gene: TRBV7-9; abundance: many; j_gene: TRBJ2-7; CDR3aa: CASSPLGEYEQYF; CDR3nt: TGTGCCAGCAGCCCCTTGGGGGAATACGAGCAGTACTTC
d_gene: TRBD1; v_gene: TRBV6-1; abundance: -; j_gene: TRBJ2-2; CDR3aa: CASSPGQGAPGELFF; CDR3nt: TGTGCCAGCAGTCCGGGACAGGGGGCGCCCGGGGAGCTGTTTTTT
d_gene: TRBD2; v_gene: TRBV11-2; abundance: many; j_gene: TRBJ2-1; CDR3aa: CASSMTSGRSYNEQFF; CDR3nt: TGTGCCAGCAGCATGACTAGCGGGAGATCCTACAATGAGCAGTTCTTC
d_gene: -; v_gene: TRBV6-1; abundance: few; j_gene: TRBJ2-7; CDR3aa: CASSEVGRLSYEQYF; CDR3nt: TGTGCCAGCAGTGAAGTAGGCAGACTTTCCTACGAGCAGTACTTC
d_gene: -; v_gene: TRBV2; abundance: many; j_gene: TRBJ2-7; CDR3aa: CASSLSIGYEQYF; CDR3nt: TGTGCCAGCAGTTTGAGCATCGGCTACGAGCAGTACTTC
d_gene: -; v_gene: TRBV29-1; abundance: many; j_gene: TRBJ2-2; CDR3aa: CSVEDCHRGLANTGELFF; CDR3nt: TGCAGCGTTGAAGATTGCCACAGGGGACTCGCGAACACCGGGGAGCTGTTTTTT
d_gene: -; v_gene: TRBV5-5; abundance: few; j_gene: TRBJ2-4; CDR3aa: CASSLRLTPLAKNIQYF; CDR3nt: TGTGCCAGCAGCTTGAGACTTACTCCCCTAGCCAAAAACATTCAGTACTTC
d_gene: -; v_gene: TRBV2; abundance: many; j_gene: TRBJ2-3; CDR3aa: CASSDAQRGPDTQYF; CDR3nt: TGTGCCAGCAGTGATGCCCAAAGGGGCCCAGATACGCAGTATTTT
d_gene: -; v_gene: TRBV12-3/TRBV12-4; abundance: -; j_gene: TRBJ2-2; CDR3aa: CASSLMVHTGELFF; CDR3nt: TGTGCCAGCAGTTTAATGGTCCACACCGGGGAGCTGTTTTTT
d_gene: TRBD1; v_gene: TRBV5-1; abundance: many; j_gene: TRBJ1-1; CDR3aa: CASSGDRVRGTEAFF; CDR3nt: TGCGCCAGCAGCGGAGACAGGGTAAGAGGAACTGAAGCTTTCTTT
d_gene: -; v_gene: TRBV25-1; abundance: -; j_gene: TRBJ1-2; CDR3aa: CASSDRTLYGYTF; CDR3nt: TGTGCCAGCAGCGACAGGACCCTCTATGGCTACACCTTC
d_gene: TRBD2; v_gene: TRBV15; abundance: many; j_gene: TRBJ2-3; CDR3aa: CATSNDGRDTQYF; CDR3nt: TGTGCCACCAGCAACGACGGGAGGGATACGCAGTATTTT
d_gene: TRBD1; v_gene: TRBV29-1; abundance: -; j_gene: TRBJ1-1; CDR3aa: CSVEYGGTGSKAFF; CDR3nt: TGCAGCGTTGAATACGGAGGGACAGGGAGCAAAGCTTTCTTT
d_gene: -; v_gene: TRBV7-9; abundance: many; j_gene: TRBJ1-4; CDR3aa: CASSFLGDNEKLFF; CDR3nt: TGTGCCAGCAGCTTCCTAGGGGATAATGAAAAACTGTTTTTT
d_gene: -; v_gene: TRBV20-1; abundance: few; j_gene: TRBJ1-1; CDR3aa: CSAAGGLFAEAFF; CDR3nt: TGCAGTGCCGCGGGGGGGCTTTTCGCTGAAGCTTTCTTT
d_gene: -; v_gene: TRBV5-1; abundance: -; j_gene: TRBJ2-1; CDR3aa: CASTPTTGPFTNEQFF; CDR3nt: TGCGCCAGCACTCCGACGACCGGGCCTTTTACGAATGAGCAGTTCTTC
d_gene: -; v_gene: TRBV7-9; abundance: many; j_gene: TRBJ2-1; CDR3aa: CASSRGLLQYNEQFF; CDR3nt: TGTGCCAGCAGCCGGGGACTCCTACAGTACAATGAGCAGTTCTTC
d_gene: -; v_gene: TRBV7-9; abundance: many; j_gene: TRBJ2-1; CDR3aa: CASHLGYNEQFF; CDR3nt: TGTGCCAGCCACCTGGGTTACAATGAGCAGTTCTTC
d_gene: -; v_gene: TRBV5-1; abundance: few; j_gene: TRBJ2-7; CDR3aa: CASSLPDSTYEQYF; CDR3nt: TGCGCCAGCAGCTTGCCCGACAGCACCTACGAGCAGTACTTC
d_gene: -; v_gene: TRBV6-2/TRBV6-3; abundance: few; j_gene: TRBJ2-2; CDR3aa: CASKDVAGELFF; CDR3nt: TGTGCCAGCAAGGACGTGGCCGGGGAGCTGTTTTTT
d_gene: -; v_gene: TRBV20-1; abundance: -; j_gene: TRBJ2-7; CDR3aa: CSAGQPGVAYEQYF; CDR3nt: TGCAGTGCAGGACAGCCAGGGGTTGCTTACGAGCAGTACTTC
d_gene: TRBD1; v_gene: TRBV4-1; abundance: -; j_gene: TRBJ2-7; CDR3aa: CASSQRLRGYEQYF; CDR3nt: TGCGCCAGCAGCCAACGGCTCAGGGGGTACGAGCAGTACTTC
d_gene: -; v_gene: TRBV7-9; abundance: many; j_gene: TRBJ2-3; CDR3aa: CASSFQGQGTDTQYF; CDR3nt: TGTGCCAGCAGCTTTCAGGGGCAGGGCACAGATACGCAGTATTTT
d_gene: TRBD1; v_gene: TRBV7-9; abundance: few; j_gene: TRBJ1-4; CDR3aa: CASSLVGTADNEKLFF; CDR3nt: TGTGCCAGCAGCTTAGTAGGGACAGCGGATAATGAAAAACTGTTTTTT
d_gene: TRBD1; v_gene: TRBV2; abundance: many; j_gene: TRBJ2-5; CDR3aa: CASSELDRGGQETQYF; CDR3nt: TGTGCCAGCAGTGAACTGGACAGGGGAGGGCAAGAGACCCAGTACTTC
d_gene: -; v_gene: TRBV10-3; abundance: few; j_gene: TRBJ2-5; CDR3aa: CAIRGIGAGDETQYF; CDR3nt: TGTGCCATCAGGGGGATTGGGGCAGGGGATGAGACCCAGTACTTC
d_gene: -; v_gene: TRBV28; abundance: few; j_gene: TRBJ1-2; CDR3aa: CASSLGRSSYGYTF; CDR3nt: TGTGCCAGCAGTTTGGGACGGTCTAGCTATGGCTACACCTTC